This is a list of T cell receptor beta chains from one sample in a study of blood T cell repertoires in COVID-19. Sequencing was performed with immunoSEQ multiplex PCR; in TCRdb, only in-frame clones are kept and a portion is missing. The sample lists fewer than 110,000 clones, more than 70% seen once, with approximately 6.8% in the top ten. Source material: peripheral blood. The receptors originated from a man aged 50-59 years with active or convalescent COVID-19. Each CDR3 is given with its conserved first and last residue. A D gene is named only where the DNA matches it firmly. Size is omitted from some rows. Given values are once, few, many or a class for expanded clones.

clone size,J gene,V gene,D gene,CDR3 DNA,CDR3 protein
few,TRBJ2-7,TRBV20-1,.,TGCAGTGCTCAAACGGTTTACGAGCAGTACTTC,CSAQTVYEQYF
.,TRBJ1-5,TRBV21-1,.,TGTGCCAGCAGCAAAGCCGCCAGGGTAACTGATCAGCCCCAGCATTTT,CASSKAARVTDQPQHF
.,TRBJ2-5,TRBV6-5,TRBD1,TGTGCCAGCAGCCGCGGGACAGGTTGGGGTGAGACCCAGTACTTC,CASSRGTGWGETQYF
few,TRBJ1-5,TRBV19,.,TGTGCCAGTAGTATCAGGGGCCAGCCCCAGCATTTT,CASSIRGQPQHF
.,TRBJ2-6,TRBV9,TRBD2,TGTGCCAGCAGCGTAGATCTTGGTAGCGGGAGGAAGGGTGGGGCCAACGTCCTGACTTTC,CASSVDLGSGRKGGANVLTF
.,TRBJ2-1,TRBV28,TRBD2,TGTGCCAGCAGTTTGACTAGCGGGAGTATGTTCTCCTACAATGAGCAGTTCTTC,CASSLTSGSMFSYNEQFF
.,TRBJ1-5,TRBV19,.,TGTGCCAGTAGTAGCGGAATCGCCATCCCCCAGCATTTT,CASSSGIAIPQHF
.,TRBJ2-1,TRBV7-2,.,TGTGCCAGCAGCTCGGCTAGGATTGGTAATGAGCAGTTCTTC,CASSSARIGNEQFF
.,TRBJ1-5,TRBV19,.,TGTGCCAGTACCAACGTAGGGGGGGCGTCCCTGAATCAGCCCCAGCATTTT,CASTNVGGASLNQPQHF
.,TRBJ1-2,TRBV15,.,TGTGCCACCAGCAGAGTCGGGAACTATGGCTACACCTTC,CATSRVGNYGYTF
few,TRBJ2-7,TRBV4-3,TRBD2,TGCGCCAGCAGCCAAGAGGGATCAGGACTAGCGGGAGGCGAGCAGTACTTC,CASSQEGSGLAGGEQYF
.,TRBJ1-2,TRBV11-2,TRBD1,TGTGCCAGCAGCCTGGACAGGTCTAACTATGGCTACACCTTC,CASSLDRSNYGYTF
.,TRBJ2-2,TRBV5-1,.,TGCGCCAGCAGCTTGGAAGGGGCCGGGGAGCTGTTTTTT,CASSLEGAGELFF
.,TRBJ1-6,TRBV30,.,TGTGCCTGGAGTGTACAGGAAAACGATAATTCACCCCTCCACTTT,CAWSVQENDNSPLHF
.,TRBJ2-1,TRBV7-6,TRBD2,TGTGCCAGCAGCCCAAAACCGGGACTAGAGCCCTTCGAGCAGTTCTTC,CASSPKPGLEPFEQFF
.,TRBJ2-2,TRBV7-7,TRBD1,TGTGCCAGCAGCTCTGGACAGGGCGGAACCGGGGAGCTGTTTTTT,CASSSGQGGTGELFF
.,TRBJ2-7,TRBV5-4,TRBD2,TGTGCCAGCAGCCCTAGCGGGACTACGTACGAGCAGTACTTC,CASSPSGTTYEQYF
.,TRBJ2-5,TRBV15,.,TGTGCCACCAGCATGCGACTGGCCCAAGAGACCCAGTACTTC,CATSMRLAQETQYF
.,TRBJ1-1,TRBV5-6,TRBD1,TGTGCCAGCAGCTTCGGGACAGGGGCGAGTGAGACTGAAGCTTTCTTT,CASSFGTGASETEAFF
.,TRBJ1-5,TRBV6-6,.,TGTGCCAGCAGTTACTCGATCTCCGGGCAGCCCCAGCATTTT,CASSYSISGQPQHF
.,TRBJ2-5,TRBV29-1,TRBD1,TGCAGCGTCCCAGGACAGGGCGGGGAGACCCAGTACTTC,CSVPGQGGETQYF
.,TRBJ1-1,TRBV28,TRBD1,TGTGCCAGCAGCCGCCCTCAGGGGGCCGTCGCTGAAGCTTTCTTT,CASSRPQGAVAEAFF
.,TRBJ1-2,TRBV28,.,TGTGCCAGCACCCGGCCAGGTAGGCCTATGAATGGCTACACCTTC,CASTRPGRPMNGYTF
.,TRBJ1-6,TRBV27,TRBD1,TGTGCCAGCAGCCCAAGACAGGGGTCGATTGGAGTTTCACCCCTCCACTTT,CASSPRQGSIGVSPLHF
.,TRBJ1-4,TRBV3-1/TRBV3-2,TRBD1,TGTGCCAGCAGCCAAATAGGGACAGGAGAAGAAAAACTGTTTTTT,CASSQIGTGEEKLFF
.,TRBJ2-5,TRBV6-5,TRBD2,TGTGCCAGCAGTCGACTAGCGGGAGAAGAGACCCAGTACTTC,CASSRLAGEETQYF
.,TRBJ2-5,TRBV11-2,.,TGTGCCAGCAGCCTAGCTAGAGGGGTGGAGGGAGAGACCCAGTACTTC,CASSLARGVEGETQYF
.,TRBJ2-1,TRBV2,TRBD1,TGTGCCAGCAGTGTGGACAGGGGGCTTTCGGATGAGCAGTTCTTC,CASSVDRGLSDEQFF
.,TRBJ1-1,TRBV5-4,.,TGTGCCAGCAGCCCGACTCCTGACGGGGACACTGAAGCTTTCTTT,CASSPTPDGDTEAFF
.,TRBJ1-1,TRBV10-3,.,TGTGCTATCAGTGAGAGGAGGGAATGGGGAGCTTTCTTT,CAISERREWGAFF
.,TRBJ2-5,TRBV11-2,TRBD1,TGTGCCAGCAGCTTAGAACGGGCAGGGGGCTCTCAGGAGACCCAGTACTTC,CASSLERAGGSQETQYF
.,TRBJ2-1,TRBV29-1,.,TGCAGCGTCGAAAAGTACAGGTACAATGAGCAGTTCTTC,CSVEKYRYNEQFF
.,TRBJ1-3,TRBV3-1/TRBV3-2,.,TGTGCCAGCAGCCAAGCTCCGAGCTCTGGAAACACCATATATTTT,CASSQAPSSGNTIYF
.,TRBJ2-7,TRBV5-1,TRBD1,TGCGCCAGCAGCTCGGGACAGGGGAACCGCGAGCAGTACTTC,CASSSGQGNREQYF
.,TRBJ2-3,TRBV19,.,TGTGCCAGTAGTATAGCTGCAGATACGCAGTATTTT,CASSIAADTQYF
.,TRBJ2-1,TRBV7-2,.,TGTGCCAGCAGCTTAGCCGCGCGGTCCTCCTACAATGAGCAGTTCTTC,CASSLAARSSYNEQFF
.,TRBJ2-5,TRBV10-3,.,TGTGCCATCAGTGAGTCGCAGCGGGTGTACCAAGAGACCCAGTACTTC,CAISESQRVYQETQYF
.,TRBJ2-7,TRBV21-1,.,TGTGCCAGCAGCACAGGACAGGGAAAAGACGAGCAGTACTTC,CASSTGQGKDEQYF
.,TRBJ2-5,TRBV24-1,.,TGTGCCACCAGTGATTATTTGGCGGGAGAGACCCAGTACTTC,CATSDYLAGETQYF
.,TRBJ1-1,TRBV10-3,.,TGTGCCATCGCCCCTCTCGGGAACACTGAAGCTTTCTTT,CAIAPLGNTEAFF
.,TRBJ1-2,TRBV3-1/TRBV3-2,TRBD1,TGTGCCAGCAGCCTACGGGACAGGTCTAACTATGGCTACACCTTC,CASSLRDRSNYGYTF
.,TRBJ2-5,TRBV6-6,TRBD2,TGTGCCAGCAGTAATAGCGGGAGGGCTTCAGAGACCCAGTACTTC,CASSNSGRASETQYF
.,TRBJ2-1,TRBV29-1,TRBD2,TGCAGCGTTGGGGTTAGCGGGACTTACAATGAGCAGTTCTTC,CSVGVSGTYNEQFF
.,TRBJ2-7,TRBV5-1,TRBD1,TGCGCCAGCAGCCAAGTACCTCAGGGGGATAGCTCCTACGAGCAGTACTTC,CASSQVPQGDSSYEQYF
.,TRBJ2-1,TRBV5-4,.,TGTGCCAGCAGCCAGGGTTATTACAATGAGCAGTTCTTC,CASSQGYYNEQFF
.,TRBJ1-5,TRBV5-5,.,TGTGCCAGCAGCTGGGAGGGGTCCAGCAATCAGCCCCAGCATTTT,CASSWEGSSNQPQHF
.,TRBJ1-1,TRBV6-5,.,TGTGCCAGCAGTTACTCACTTAACAGGGCTAGTGAAGCTTTCTTT,CASSYSLNRASEAFF
.,TRBJ2-1,TRBV19,TRBD2,TGTGCCAGTAGTATTTCTAGTCGAGCGGGAGGGCTGAATGAGCAGTTCTTC,CASSISSRAGGLNEQFF
.,TRBJ2-7,TRBV2,.,TGTGCCAGCAGCGACGGGCCCGGGGAAGACTACGAGCAGTACTTC,CASSDGPGEDYEQYF
.,TRBJ2-6,TRBV7-8,.,TGTGCCAGCAGCTTAGGGGGTCCAGGGCGATACTCTGGGGCCAACGTCCTGACTTTC,CASSLGGPGRYSGANVLTF
.,TRBJ2-1,TRBV19,TRBD1,TGTGCCAGTAGTAAGAGACAGGGTCTGGGCAATGAGCAGTTCTTC,CASSKRQGLGNEQFF
few,TRBJ2-7,TRBV11-2,.,TGTGCCAGCAGCTTTATGCGGGCCCTGTACTTC,CASSFMRALYF
.,TRBJ1-2,TRBV6-5,TRBD1,TGTGCCAGCAGATGGACAGGGGAGAACTATGGCTACACCTTC,CASRWTGENYGYTF
few,TRBJ2-2,TRBV12-5,TRBD1,TGTGCTAGTGGTCCAGGGGGCCTGGACACCGGGGAGCTGTTTTTT,CASGPGGLDTGELFF
.,TRBJ1-2,TRBV4-1,.,TGCGCCAGCAGCGCAAGGGAGTCTGGCGGCTACACCTTC,CASSARESGGYTF
.,TRBJ2-7,TRBV29-1,.,TGCAGCGTTAAGCAGGGCGGCTACGAGCAGTACTTC,CSVKQGGYEQYF